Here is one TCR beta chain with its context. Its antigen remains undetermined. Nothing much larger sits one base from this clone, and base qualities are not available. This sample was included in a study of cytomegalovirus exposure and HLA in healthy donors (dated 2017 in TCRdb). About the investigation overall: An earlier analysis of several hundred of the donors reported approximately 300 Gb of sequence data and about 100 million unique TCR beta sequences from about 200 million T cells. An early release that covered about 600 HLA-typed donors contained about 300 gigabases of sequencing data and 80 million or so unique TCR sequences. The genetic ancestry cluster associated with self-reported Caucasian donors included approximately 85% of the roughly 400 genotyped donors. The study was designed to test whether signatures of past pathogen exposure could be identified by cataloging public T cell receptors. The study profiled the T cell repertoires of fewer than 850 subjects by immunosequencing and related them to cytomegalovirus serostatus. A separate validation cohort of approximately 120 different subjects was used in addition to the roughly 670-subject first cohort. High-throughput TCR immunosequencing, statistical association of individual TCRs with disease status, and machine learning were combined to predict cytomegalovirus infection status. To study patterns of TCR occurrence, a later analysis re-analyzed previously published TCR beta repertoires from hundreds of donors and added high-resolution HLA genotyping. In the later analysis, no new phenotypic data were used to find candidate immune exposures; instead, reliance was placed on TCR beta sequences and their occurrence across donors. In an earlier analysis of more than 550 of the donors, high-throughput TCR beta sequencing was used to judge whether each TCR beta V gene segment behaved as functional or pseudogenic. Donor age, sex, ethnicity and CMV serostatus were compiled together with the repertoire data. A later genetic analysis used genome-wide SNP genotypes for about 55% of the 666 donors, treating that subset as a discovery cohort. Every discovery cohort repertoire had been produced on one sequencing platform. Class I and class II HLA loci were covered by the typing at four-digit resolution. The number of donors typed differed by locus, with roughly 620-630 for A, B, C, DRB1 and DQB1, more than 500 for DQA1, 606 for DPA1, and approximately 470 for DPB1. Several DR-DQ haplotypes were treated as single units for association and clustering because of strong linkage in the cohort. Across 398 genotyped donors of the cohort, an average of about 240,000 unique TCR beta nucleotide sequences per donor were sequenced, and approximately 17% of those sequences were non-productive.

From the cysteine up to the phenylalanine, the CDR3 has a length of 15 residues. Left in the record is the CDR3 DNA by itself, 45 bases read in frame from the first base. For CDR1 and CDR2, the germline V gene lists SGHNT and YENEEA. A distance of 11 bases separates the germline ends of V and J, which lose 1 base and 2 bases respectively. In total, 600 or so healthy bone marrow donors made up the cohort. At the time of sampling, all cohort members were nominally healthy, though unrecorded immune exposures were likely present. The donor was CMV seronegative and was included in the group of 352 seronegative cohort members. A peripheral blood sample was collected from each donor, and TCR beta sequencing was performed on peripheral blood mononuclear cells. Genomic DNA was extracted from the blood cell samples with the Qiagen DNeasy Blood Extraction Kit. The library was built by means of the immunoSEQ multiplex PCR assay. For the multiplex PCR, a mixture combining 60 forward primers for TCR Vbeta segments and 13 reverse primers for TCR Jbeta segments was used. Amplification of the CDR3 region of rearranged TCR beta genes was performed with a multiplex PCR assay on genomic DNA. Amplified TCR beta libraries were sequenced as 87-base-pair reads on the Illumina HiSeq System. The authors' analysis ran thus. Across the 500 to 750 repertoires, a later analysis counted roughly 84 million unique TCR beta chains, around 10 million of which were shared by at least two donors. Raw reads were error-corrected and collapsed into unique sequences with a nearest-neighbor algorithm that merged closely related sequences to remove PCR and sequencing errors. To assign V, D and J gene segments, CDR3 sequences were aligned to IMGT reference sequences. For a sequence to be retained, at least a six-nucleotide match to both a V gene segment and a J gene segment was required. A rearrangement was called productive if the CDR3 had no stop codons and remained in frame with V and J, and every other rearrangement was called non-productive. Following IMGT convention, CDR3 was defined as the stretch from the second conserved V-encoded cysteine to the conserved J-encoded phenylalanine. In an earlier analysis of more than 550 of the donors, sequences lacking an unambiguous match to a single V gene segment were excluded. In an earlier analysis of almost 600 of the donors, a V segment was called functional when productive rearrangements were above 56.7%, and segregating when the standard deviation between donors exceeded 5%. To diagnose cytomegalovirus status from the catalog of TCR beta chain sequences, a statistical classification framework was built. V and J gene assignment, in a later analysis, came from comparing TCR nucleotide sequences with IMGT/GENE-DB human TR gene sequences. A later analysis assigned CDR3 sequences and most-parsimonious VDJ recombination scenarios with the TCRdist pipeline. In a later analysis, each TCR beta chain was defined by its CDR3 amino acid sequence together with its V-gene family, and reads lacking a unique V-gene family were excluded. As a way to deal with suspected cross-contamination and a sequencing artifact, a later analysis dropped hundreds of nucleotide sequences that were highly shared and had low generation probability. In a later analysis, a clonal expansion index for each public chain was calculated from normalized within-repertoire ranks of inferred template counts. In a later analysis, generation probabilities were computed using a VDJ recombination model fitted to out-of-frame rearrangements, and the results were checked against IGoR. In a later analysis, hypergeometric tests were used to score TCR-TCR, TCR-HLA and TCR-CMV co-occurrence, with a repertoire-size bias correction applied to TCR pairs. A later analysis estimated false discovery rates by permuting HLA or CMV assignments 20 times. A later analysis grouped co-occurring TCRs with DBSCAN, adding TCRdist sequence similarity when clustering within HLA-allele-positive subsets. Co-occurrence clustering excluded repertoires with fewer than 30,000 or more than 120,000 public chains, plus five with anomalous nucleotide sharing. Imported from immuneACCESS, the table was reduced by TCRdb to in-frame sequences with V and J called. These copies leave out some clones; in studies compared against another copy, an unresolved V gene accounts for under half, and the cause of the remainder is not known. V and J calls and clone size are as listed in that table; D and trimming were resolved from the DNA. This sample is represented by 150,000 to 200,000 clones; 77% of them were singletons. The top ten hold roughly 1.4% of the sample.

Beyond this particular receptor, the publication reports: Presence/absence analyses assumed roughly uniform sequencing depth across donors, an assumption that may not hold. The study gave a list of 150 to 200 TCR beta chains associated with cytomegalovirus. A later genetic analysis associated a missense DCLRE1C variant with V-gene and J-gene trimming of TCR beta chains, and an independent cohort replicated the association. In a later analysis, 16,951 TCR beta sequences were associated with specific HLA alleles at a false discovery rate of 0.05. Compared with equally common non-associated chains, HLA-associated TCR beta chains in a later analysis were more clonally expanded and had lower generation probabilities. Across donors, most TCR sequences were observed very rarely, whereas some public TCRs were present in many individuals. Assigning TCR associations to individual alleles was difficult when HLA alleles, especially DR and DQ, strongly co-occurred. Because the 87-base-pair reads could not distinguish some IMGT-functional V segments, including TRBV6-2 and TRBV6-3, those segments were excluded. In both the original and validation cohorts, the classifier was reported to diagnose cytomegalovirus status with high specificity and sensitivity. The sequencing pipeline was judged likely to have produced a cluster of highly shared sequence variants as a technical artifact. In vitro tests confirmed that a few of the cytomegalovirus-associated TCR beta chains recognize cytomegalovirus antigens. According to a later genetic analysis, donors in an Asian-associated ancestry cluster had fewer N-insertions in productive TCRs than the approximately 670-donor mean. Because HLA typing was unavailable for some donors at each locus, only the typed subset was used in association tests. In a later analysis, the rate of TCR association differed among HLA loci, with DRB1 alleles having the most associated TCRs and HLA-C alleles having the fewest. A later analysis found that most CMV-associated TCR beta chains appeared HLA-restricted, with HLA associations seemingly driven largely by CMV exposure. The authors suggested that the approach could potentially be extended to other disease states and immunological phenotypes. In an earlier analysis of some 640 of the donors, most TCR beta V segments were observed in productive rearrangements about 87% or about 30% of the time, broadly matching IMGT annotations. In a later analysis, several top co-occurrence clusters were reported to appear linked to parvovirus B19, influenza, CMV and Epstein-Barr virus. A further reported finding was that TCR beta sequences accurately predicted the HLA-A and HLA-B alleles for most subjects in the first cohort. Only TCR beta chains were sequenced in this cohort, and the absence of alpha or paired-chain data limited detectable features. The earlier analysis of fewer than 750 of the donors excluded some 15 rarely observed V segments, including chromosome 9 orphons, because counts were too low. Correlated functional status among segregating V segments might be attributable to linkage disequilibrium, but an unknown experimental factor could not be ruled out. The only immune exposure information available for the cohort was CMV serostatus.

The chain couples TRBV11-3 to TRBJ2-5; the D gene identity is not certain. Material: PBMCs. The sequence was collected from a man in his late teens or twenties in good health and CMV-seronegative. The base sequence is TGTGCCAGCAGCTTAGGTGACATGCCACAAGAGACCCAGTACTTC. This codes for CASSLGDMPQETQYF. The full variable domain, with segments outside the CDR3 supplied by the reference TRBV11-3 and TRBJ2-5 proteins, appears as EAGVVQSPRYKIIEKKQPVAFWCNPISGHNTLYWYLQNLGQGPELLIRYENEEAVDDSQLPKDRFSAERLKGVDSTLKIQPAELGDSAVYLCASSLGDMPQETQYFGPGTRLLVL.